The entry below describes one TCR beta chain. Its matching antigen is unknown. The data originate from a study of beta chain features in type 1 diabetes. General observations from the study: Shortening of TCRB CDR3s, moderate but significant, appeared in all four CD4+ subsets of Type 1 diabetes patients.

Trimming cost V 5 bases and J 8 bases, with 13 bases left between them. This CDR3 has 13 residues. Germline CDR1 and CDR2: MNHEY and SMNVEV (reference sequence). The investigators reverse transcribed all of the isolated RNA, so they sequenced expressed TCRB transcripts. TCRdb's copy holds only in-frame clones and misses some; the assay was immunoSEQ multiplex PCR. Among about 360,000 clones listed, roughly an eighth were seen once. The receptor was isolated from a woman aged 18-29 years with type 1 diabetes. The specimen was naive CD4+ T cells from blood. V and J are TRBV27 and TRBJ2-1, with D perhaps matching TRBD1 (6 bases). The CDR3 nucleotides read TGTGCCAGCAGTGCGACAGGATTCGATGAGCAGTTCTTC. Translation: CASSATGFDEQFF.